Shown below are 23 T cell receptor beta chains from a single sample sequenced in a study of glioma-infiltrating T cells. The iRepertoire nested amplicon-rescue multiplex PCR amplified TCR alpha and beta CDR3s from RNA. TCRdb used MiXCR to reprocess the multiplex PCR reads, holding one entry per CDR3 protein. The sample contains about 410,000 distinct CDR3 sequences, around 45% of which appear only once. The sequenced sample was glioma tissue, nonneoplastic brain tissue, or PBMCs (not recorded which). The receptors here all came from a human donor with low-grade glioma or glioblastoma, undergoing nonglioma brain surgery, or in good health (not recorded which).

For this clonotype: One junction end does not reproduce the germline sequence, and a read error may be involved. This chain uses TRBV7-2 with TRBJ2-5; D is undetermined. CDR1 is SGHTA and CDR2 is FQGNSA in the germline V gene. The CDR3 runs to 13 residues. For the CDR3, the DNA is TGTGCCAACAGCTTAATAGTCCAAGAGACCCAGTACTTC. It yields the protein CANSLIVQETQYF.

Turning to this clonotype: One base away lies a much larger clone, so this may be a sequencing read error. The CDR3 DNA sequence: TGTGCCAGCAGGTTCCTCTCTGGAAACACCATATATTTT. Translation: CASRFLSGNTIYF. This chain connects TRBV6-1 to TRBJ1-3; D is ambiguous. Trimming shortened V by 6 bases and J by 0 bases, and 6 bases separated the two germline ends. The CDR3 has 13 amino acids. CDR1 and CDR2 (germline): MNHNS, SASEGT.

The chain employs TRBV29-1 and TRBJ2-7; D gene ambiguous. CDR3 length equals 11 residues. Trimming cost V 3 bases and J 3 bases, with 6 bases left between them. Germline CDR1 is SQVTM and CDR2 is ANQGSEA. This CDR3 reads CSVEFDYEQYF. In DNA form, the CDR3 reads TGCAGCGTTGAGTTCGACTACGAGCAGTACTTC.

The chain couples TRBV28 to TRBJ2-7, with D possibly being TRBD1 or TRBD2 (6 bases each). The CDR3 has 15 amino acids. V was pared by 3 bases and J by 3 bases, with 15 bases between. Germline V lookup: CDR1 MDHEN, CDR2 SYDVKM. This CDR3 is CASSLGGRTFYEQYF. CDR3 sequence (DNA): TGTGCCAGCAGTTTGGGGGGCAGGACCTTCTACGAGCAGTACTTC.

Regarding this clonotype: The junction departs from the called germline gene at one end, perhaps through a read error. The chain couples TRBV6-5 to TRBJ2-7; 11 bases map to TRBD2. Per the germline V gene, CDR1 is MNHEY and CDR2 is SVGAGI. The CDR3 length is 15 residues. In nucleotides, the CDR3 is TGTGCCAGCTGTTACTCGTTCGGGACTAGCGGCGAGCAGTACTTC. This sequence encodes CASCYSFGTSGEQYF.

This clonotype showed up many times. The chain recombines TRBV7-2 with TRBJ2-1, with TRBD2 matching over 8 bases. Germline lookup yields CDR1 SGHTA and CDR2 FQGNSA. The CDR3 has 15 residues. V lost 1 base, J lost 9 bases, and 8 bases stayed unmatched. The CDR3 loop reads CASSLVLAGDLEQFF. CDR3 DNA sequence: TGTGCCAGCAGCTTAGTGCTAGCGGGCGATCTTGAGCAGTTCTTC.

J is TRBJ1-2 and V is TRBV25-1; D possibly corresponds to TRBD1 (6 bases). Deletions cut 8 bases from V and 7 bases from J, with 14 bases between. Germline V lookup: CDR1 MGHDK, CDR2 SYGVNS. The CDR3 is 12 residues long. CDR3 residues: CASQGSAAGYTF. For the CDR3, the DNA is TGTGCCAGCCAGGGGAGCGCGGCTGGCTACACCTTC.

The chain recombines TRBV10-3 with TRBJ1-2; D is possibly TRBD1 (6 bases). This CDR3 has 18 residues. Trimming shortened V by 3 bases and J by 0 bases, and 20 bases separated the two germline ends. Germline V gives CDR1 ENHRY, CDR2 SYGVKD. The CDR3 is CAISDIGGAYRANYGYTF. The CDR3 DNA reads TGTGCCATCAGTGATATCGGGGGCGCCTATAGAGCTAACTATGGCTACACCTTC.

On this clonotype: One end of the junction varies from germline; a read error may be responsible. The chain couples TRBV20-1 to TRBJ2-3; no definite D call. Germline V gene sequence: CDR1 DFQATT, CDR2 SNEGSKA (reference sequence). The CDR3 is made up of 15 amino acids. The CDR3: CSAGDEWQDTDTQYF. The CDR3 DNA is TGCAGTGCTGGAGATGAATGGCAGGACACAGATACGCAGTATTTT.

This clonotype was counted ten times or more. The chain combines TRBV19 with TRBJ1-1; the D is unclear. Trimming left V 3 bases short and J 4 bases short, with 15 bases between. There are 15 residues in the CDR3. Germline CDR1 reads LNHDA; CDR2 reads SQIVND (reference sequence). The CDR3 DNA follows: TGTGCCAGTAGTATGATCGGCAGCGTAGGCACTGAAGCTTTCTTT. It codes for CASSMIGSVGTEAFF.

V is TRBV5-6 and J is TRBJ1-1, with D hard to call. The CDR3 runs 15 residues. Germline CDR1 is SGHDT and CDR2 is YYEEEE. Trimming took 0 bases from V and 5 from J, leaving 14 bases between them. This chain's CDR3 is CASSLGSTSRTEAFF. CDR3 nucleotides: TGTGCCAGCAGCTTGGGGTCCACCTCGAGGACTGAAGCTTTCTTT. Together with reference TRBV5-6 and TRBJ1-1, the CDR3 gives the full variable domain: DAGVTQSPTHLIKTRGQQVTLRCSPKSGHDTVSWYQQALGQGPQFIFQYYEEEERQRGNFPDRFSGHQFPNYSSELNVNALLLGDSALYLCASSLGSTSRTEAFFGQGTRLTVV.

This clonotype was counted many times. The chain couples TRBV27 to TRBJ2-1; D gene unclear. The CDR3 is made up of 14 amino acids. The germline V gene encodes CDR1 MNHEY and CDR2 SMNVEV (reference sequence). Trimming removed 6 bases at V and 6 bases at J, with 15 bases between. The DNA of the CDR3 is TGTGCCAGCAGCCTACTACCGTCAGGCAATGAGCAGTTCTTC. It is translated as CASSLLPSGNEQFF.

The V call is TRBV6-1, the J call TRBJ2-1, with a tentative D call TRBD2 (6 bases). The CDR3 totals 14 residues. Trimming left V 6 bases short and J 2 bases short, with 11 bases between. CDR1 and CDR2 (germline): MNHNS, SASEGT. The CDR3 here is CASRIGTPYNEQFF. The DNA for the CDR3 is TGTGCCAGCAGGATCGGGACTCCCTACAATGAGCAGTTCTTC.

As concerns this clonotype: Here the CDR3 omits its conserved ending phenylalanine or tryptophan, so a read error is the likely source. Here the CDR3 DNA reads TGTGCCAGCCTGCCCAAACCTGGGACAGGGGGAAGCTATGGCTACACCTCC. The encoded protein is CASLPKPGTGGSYGYTS. The chain joins TRBV7-9 to TRBJ1-2; 11 nucleotides align to TRBD1. Losses at the gene ends were 8 bases for V and 4 bases for J; bases not matched to a gene: 15. This CDR3 is 17 amino acids long. The germline gives CDR1 SEHNR, CDR2 FQNEAQ (reference sequence).

The sample holds a few counts of this clonotype. V usage is TRBV19 and J usage is TRBJ1-1, with D unresolved. CDR3 length: 15 residues. Germline V gene data show CDR1 as LNHDA and CDR2 as SQIVND (reference sequence). Trimming left V 3 bases short and J 1 base short, with 12 bases between. CDR3 amino acids: CASSITVRGNTEAFF. CDR3 coding DNA: TGTGCCAGTAGTATCACCGTCAGAGGGAACACTGAAGCTTTCTTT.

V gene TRBV20-1 combines with J gene TRBJ2-3; 7 bases are a match to TRBD2. Trimming took 1 base from V and 3 from J; bases not matched to a gene: 10. CDR1 and CDR2 (germline): DFQATT, SNEGSKA (reference sequence). The CDR3 extends over 16 amino acids. The CDR3 loop is CSARVRTKRGTDTQYF. DNA for the CDR3: TGCAGTGCTAGAGTCCGGACTAAGCGGGGAACAGATACGCAGTATTTT.

In this sample, this clonotype turned up a few times. V is TRBV28 and J is TRBJ2-2; D is ambiguous. This CDR3 is 10 amino acids long. Trimming left V 5 bases short and J 8 bases short, with 3 bases between. Germline V lookup: CDR1 MDHEN, CDR2 SYDVKM. CDR3 in amino acids: CASSQGELFF. The CDR3 DNA reads as TGTGCCAGCAGTCAAGGGGAGCTGTTTTTT.

This clonotype was picked up a small number of times. This rearrangement joins TRBV19 to TRBJ2-1; tentative D call: TRBD2 (6 bases). There are 15 residues in the CDR3. Germline CDR1 LNHDA, CDR2 SQIVND (reference sequence). The V end lost 3 bases, the J end lost 8 bases, and 17 bases lay between the germline ends. In nucleotides, the CDR3 is TGTGCCAGTAGTATTCTCGCGGGACCCAAGGATGAGCAGTTCTTC. The encoded protein is CASSILAGPKDEQFF.

This clonotype was seen many times. J is TRBJ2-7 and V is TRBV6-1, with 8 bases aligning to TRBD1. The CDR3 sequence is 14 residues long. The germline V gene encodes CDR1 MNHNS and CDR2 SASEGT. Trimming removed 7 bases from V and 1 base from J; junction bases left unmatched: 6. The CDR3 DNA reads as TGTGCCAGCAACAAGGACAGGGATTCCTACGAGCAGTACTTC. Translating gives CASNKDRDSYEQYF.

This clonotype appeared many times. Here the CDR3 reads CSAALGPYNEQFF. CDR3 DNA sequence: TGCAGTGCCGCCCTAGGACCTTACAATGAGCAGTTCTTC. The chain links TRBV20-1 to TRBJ2-1; D is uncertain. Germline V gene sequence: CDR1 DFQATT, CDR2 SNEGSKA (reference sequence). CDR3 size: 13 residues. With 6 bases removed from V and 4 bases from J, the gap between germline ends came to 13 bases.

The genes are TRBV2 and TRBJ1-5, with D perhaps matching TRBD1 (6 bases). V was shortened by 3 bases and J by 4 bases, with 7 bases between the two germline ends. The germline V gene encodes CDR1 SNHLY and CDR2 FYNNEI. The CDR3 is made up of 13 amino acids. The CDR3 protein is CASSDGTNQPQHF. DNA for the CDR3: TGTGCCAGCAGTGACGGGACAAATCAGCCCCAGCATTTT.

The CDR3 DNA reads as TGTGCCAGCAGCTCCCCGGGACAGGGGGGGGGGGAGACCCAGTACTTC. As protein: CASSSPGQGGGETQYF. This rearrangement joins TRBV7-2 to TRBJ2-5; 11 bases agree with TRBD1. The V segment lost 4 bases and the J segment 5 bases; nucleotides outside the gene matches: 9. The V gene's germline CDR1 is SGHTA and CDR2 FQGNSA. The CDR3 consists of 16 residues.

This chain links TRBV12-3 or TRBV12-4 with TRBJ1-2; possible D gene TRBD1, 6 bases. Trimming left V 6 bases short and J 3 bases short, with 11 bases between. This CDR3 spans 13 amino acids. The CDR3 nucleotides read TGTGCCAGCAGCTACAGGGTCGACTATGGCTACACCTTC. This encodes CASSYRVDYGYTF.